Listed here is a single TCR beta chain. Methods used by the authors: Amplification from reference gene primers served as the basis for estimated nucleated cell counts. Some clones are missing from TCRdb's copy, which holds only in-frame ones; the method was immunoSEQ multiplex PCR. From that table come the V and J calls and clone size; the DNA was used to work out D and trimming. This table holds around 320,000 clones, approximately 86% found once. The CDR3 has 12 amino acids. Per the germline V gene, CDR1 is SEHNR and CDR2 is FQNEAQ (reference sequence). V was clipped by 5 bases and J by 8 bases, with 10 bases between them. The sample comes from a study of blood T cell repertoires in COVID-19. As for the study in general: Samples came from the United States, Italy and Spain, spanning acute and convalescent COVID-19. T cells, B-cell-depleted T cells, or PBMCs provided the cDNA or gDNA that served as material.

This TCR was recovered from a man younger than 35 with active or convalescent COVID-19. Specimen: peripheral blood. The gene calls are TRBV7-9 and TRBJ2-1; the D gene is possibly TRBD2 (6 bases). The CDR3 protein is CASSQTGDEQFF. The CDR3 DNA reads TGTGCCAGCAGCCAGACGGGGGATGAGCAGTTCTTC.